This entry describes one T cell receptor beta chain. Germline loops: CDR1 SNHLY, CDR2 FYNNEI. This CDR3 is built from 15 residues. V lost 6 bases to trimming and J lost 3 bases, with 12 bases between them. This record belongs to a study of blood T cell repertoires in COVID-19. Study-level information: PBMCs, B-cell-depleted T cells, or T cells provided the cDNA or gDNA that made up the material.

The data were produced by immunoSEQ multiplex PCR, yet TCRdb's version contains in-frame clones alone and is incomplete. The profile shows some 220,000 clones, around 86% of them singletons. This chain connects TRBV2 to TRBJ1-6; possibly TRBD1 for D (6 bases). The clonotype comes from a woman aged 40 to 49 with acute COVID-19. The specimen sequenced was PBMCs or T cells enriched from blood (not recorded which). The CDR3 bases are TGTGCCAGCAGGTCTACAGGGAACTATAATTCACCCCTCCACTTT. Translated, it gives CASRSTGNYNSPLHF. Full variable domain (remainder filled in from reference TRBV2 and TRBJ1-6): EPEVTQTPSHQVTQMGQEVILRCVPISNHLYFYWYRQILGQKVEFLVSFYNNEISEKSEIFDDQFSVERPDGSNFTLKIRSTKLEDSAMYFCASRSTGNYNSPLHFGNGTRLTVT.